This TCR beta chain was retrieved from a study of cytomegalovirus exposure and HLA in healthy donors. Study-level background: HLA-typed donors contributed around 85 million unique TCRs, which were held in an early data release.

The CDR3 is 11 amino acids long, termini counted. Those who donated were healthy bone marrow donors. Study results and limitations: Analyses of presence/absence relied on an assumption of roughly uniform sequencing depth across donors.

Both 60 Vbeta primers and 13 Jbeta primers went into the PCR. Clones were read by immunoSEQ multiplex PCR, and TCRdb kept only the in-frame ones, dropping some. Recorded for this sample: about 200,000 clones. Comments on this clone: What it binds is not known. The CDR3 ends on some other residue instead of the conserved phenylalanine or tryptophan, so this is likely a read error. The limits of the CDR3 on the DNA are not certain, so only TCRdb's listed CDR3 is given.

The TCR was taken from a boy aged 5 to 17 in good health and CMV-seronegative. This chain connects TRBV21-1 to TRBJ2-7; TRBD2 is taken as the D call from the table, unchecked against the DNA. TRBV21-1 is an annotated pseudogene. The material sequenced was PBMCs. CDR3 region: CASMGPLRSSD.